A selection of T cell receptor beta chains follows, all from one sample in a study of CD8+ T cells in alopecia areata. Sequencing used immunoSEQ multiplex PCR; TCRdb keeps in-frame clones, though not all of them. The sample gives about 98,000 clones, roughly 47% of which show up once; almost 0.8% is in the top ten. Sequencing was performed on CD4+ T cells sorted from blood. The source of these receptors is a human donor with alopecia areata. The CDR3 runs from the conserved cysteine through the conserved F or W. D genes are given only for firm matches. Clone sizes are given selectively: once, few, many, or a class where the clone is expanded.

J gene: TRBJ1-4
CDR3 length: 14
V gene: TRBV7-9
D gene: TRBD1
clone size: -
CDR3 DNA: TGTGCCAGCAGGGAGGGACAGGGGGATGAAAAACTGTTTTTT
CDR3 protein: CASREGQGDEKLFF

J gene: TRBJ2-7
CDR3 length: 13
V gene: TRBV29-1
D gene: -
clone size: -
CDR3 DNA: TGCAGCGTTGACTCCCAAGGGAACTACGAGCAGTACTTC
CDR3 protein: CSVDSQGNYEQYF

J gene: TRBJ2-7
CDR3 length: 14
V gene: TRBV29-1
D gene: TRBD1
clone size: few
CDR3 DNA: TGCAGCGCCGAACGACAGGGGGGATCCTACGAGCAGTACTTC
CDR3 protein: CSAERQGGSYEQYF

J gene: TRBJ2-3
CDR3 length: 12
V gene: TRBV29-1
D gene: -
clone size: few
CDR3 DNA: TGCAGCCTTGGACTACTCACAGATACGCAGTATTTT
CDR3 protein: CSLGLLTDTQYF

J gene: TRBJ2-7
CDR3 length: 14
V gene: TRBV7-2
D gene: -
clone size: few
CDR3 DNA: TGTGCCAGCAGCCTGGGACGGAGGATGTACGAGCAGTACTTC
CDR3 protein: CASSLGRRMYEQYF

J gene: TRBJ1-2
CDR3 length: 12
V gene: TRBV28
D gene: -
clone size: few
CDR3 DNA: TGTGCCAGCAGTCCTAAGAACTATGGCTACACCTTC
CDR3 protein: CASSPKNYGYTF

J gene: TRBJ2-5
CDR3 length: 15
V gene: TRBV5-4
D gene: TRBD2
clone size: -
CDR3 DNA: TGTGCCAGCAGCCATCTCAGGGGACTAGAAGAGACCCAGTACTTC
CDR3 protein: CASSHLRGLEETQYF

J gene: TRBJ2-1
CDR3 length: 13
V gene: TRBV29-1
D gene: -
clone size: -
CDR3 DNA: TGCAGCGTCGACCGGAGCTCCTACAATGAGCAGTTCTTC
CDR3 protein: CSVDRSSYNEQFF

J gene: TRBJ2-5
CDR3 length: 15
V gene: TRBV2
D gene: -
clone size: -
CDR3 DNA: TGTGCCAGCAGTGAAGTCACGGGGGGCCCGGAGACCCAGTACTTC
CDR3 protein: CASSEVTGGPETQYF

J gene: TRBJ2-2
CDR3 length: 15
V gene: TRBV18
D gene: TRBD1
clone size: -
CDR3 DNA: TGTGCCAGCTCACCGACAGGGATTGAGACCGGGGAGCTGTTTTTT
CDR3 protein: CASSPTGIETGELFF

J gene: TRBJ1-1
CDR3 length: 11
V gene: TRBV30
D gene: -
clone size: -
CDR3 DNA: TGTGCCTGGAGTACACTTCCGGGCCAAAACTTT
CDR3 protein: CAWSTLPGQNF

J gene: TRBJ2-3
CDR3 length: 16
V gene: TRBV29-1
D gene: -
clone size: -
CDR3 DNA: TGCAGCGTTGAAGATCTTATAGGGTTTCGGCAAGCGACGCAGTATTTT
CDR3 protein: CSVEDLIGFRQATQYF

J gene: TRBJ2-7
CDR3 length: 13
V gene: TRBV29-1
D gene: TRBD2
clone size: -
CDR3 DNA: TGCAGCGTTGGGACTAGCGGCACCTACGAGCAGTACTTC
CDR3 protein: CSVGTSGTYEQYF

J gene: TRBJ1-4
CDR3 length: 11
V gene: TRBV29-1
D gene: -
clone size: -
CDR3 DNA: TGCAGCGTTGTGGACATGGGGGAAAAACTGTTT
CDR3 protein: CSVVDMGEKLF

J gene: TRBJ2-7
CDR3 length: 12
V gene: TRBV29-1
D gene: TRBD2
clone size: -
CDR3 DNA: TGCAGCGCCACCGGGACTACCTACGAGCAGTACTTC
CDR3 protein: CSATGTTYEQYF

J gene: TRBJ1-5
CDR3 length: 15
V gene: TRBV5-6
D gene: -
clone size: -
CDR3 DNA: TGTGCCAGCAGCTTGCGAGGGGCCTACAATCAGCCCCAGCATTTT
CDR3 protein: CASSLRGAYNQPQHF

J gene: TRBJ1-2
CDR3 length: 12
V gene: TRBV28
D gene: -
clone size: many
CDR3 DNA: TGTGCCAGCAGTTTGGGGGATTATGGCTACACCTTC
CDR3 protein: CASSLGDYGYTF

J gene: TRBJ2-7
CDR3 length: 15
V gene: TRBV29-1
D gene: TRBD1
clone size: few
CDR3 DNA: TGCAGCGTTGCCACCCCCCAGGGGGCCCAATACGAGCAGTACTTC
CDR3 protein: CSVATPQGAQYEQYF

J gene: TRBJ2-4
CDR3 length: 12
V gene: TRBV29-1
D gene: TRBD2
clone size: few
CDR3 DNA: TGCAGCGTGAGGGGAGGGCAAAACATTCAGTACTTC
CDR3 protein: CSVRGGQNIQYF

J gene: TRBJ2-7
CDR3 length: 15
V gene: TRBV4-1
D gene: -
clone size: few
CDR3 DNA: TGCGCCAGCAGCGACCCGGCTACTGGGGCCTACGAGCAGTACTTC
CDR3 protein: CASSDPATGAYEQYF

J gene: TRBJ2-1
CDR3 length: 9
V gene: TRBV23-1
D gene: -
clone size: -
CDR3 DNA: TGCGCCAGCAGTCTGAGGGTGTTCTTC
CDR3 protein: CASSLRVFF

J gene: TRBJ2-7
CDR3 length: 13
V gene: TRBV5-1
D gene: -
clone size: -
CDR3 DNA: TGCGCCAGCAGCTTTAGTACGGACTACGAGCAGTACTTC
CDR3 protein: CASSFSTDYEQYF

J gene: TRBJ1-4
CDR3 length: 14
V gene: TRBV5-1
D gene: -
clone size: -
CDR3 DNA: TGCGCCAGCAGCTTGGGACAGCCAGGGGAAAAACTGTTTTTT
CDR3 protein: CASSLGQPGEKLFF

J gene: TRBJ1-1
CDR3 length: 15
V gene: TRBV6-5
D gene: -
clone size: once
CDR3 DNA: TGTGCCAGCAGTTTCCAAGGGAGCGGTAACACTGAAGCTTTCTTT
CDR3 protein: CASSFQGSGNTEAFF